The 12 T cell receptor beta chains in this list originate from one sample, sequenced in a study of T cell responses to AZD1222 COVID-19 vaccine. The data were produced by immunoSEQ multiplex PCR, yet TCRdb's version contains in-frame clones alone and is incomplete. Of some 120,000 clones detected, roughly 85% appear once; the ten largest clones hold 15% to 20%. Sequenced material: peripheral blood, taken on day 0 of MenACWY control vaccination. The source of these receptors is an adult in good health.

The rearrangement uses TRBV9 and TRBJ1-6; perhaps TRBD1 as D (6 bases). Trimming cost V 0 bases and J 12 bases, with 13 bases left between them. Germline assignment: CDR1 SGDLS and CDR2 YYNGEE. This CDR3 is built from 14 residues. The DNA for the CDR3 is TGTGCCAGCAGCGTAGGACAGGTCATAGAACCCCTCCACTTT. Its protein is CASSVGQVIEPLHF.

As concerns this clone: This same CDR3 is encoded by further DNA sequences in the sample. The chain carries TRBV28 and TRBJ1-5; 9 bases map to TRBD1. Germline CDR1 reads MDHEN; CDR2 reads SYDVKM. Trimming cost V 6 bases and J 3 bases; bases outside gene matches: 3. This CDR3 has 14 amino acids. In DNA, the CDR3 is TGTGCCAGCAGAAGGACAGGGGACAATCAGCCCCAGCATTTT. Residues: CASRRTGDNQPQHF.

The J gene is TRBJ2-6, the V gene TRBV5-8; 7 nucleotides align to TRBD1. The CDR3 covers 15 residues. The V gene end was trimmed by 2 bases and the J gene end by 4 bases; junction bases not matched to a gene: 3. Germline assignment: CDR1 SGHTS and CDR2 YDEGEE. The CDR3 sequence is CASSFGQAGANVLTF. The CDR3 nucleotides are TGTGCCAGCAGCTTCGGACAGGCAGGGGCCAACGTCCTGACTTTC.

This clone came up once. V gene TRBV18 combines with J gene TRBJ2-1; TRBD2 matches at 11 bases. V lost 3 bases to trimming and J lost 9 bases; unmatched junction nucleotides: 10. Germline V CDR1 and CDR2: KGHSH, LQKENI. The CDR3 loop spans 16 amino acids. The CDR3 loop is CASSPIAGGPTSEQFF. In DNA form, the CDR3 reads TGTGCCAGCTCACCCATAGCGGGAGGGCCTACAAGTGAGCAGTTCTTC.

The genes are TRBV4-1 and TRBJ2-5; 10 bases line up with TRBD1. V shed 2 bases and J 4 bases; nucleotides not matched to a gene: 7. There are 16 residues in the CDR3. Germline assignment: CDR1 MGHRA and CDR2 YSYEKL. CDR3 DNA sequence: TGCGCCAGCAGCCAAAGACAGGGGGCGTCTCCAGAGACCCAGTACTTC. Amino acid sequence: CASSQRQGASPETQYF.

This chain uses TRBV28 with TRBJ2-4; D remains unclear. The CDR3 is made up of 12 amino acids. V lost 2 bases and J lost 11, with 10 bases in between. CDR1 is MDHEN and CDR2 is SYDVKM in the germline V gene. The CDR3, as DNA: TGTGCCAGCAGTTTAAGCCTTGGGGTTCAGTACTTC. It encodes CASSLSLGVQYF. Together with reference TRBV28 and TRBJ2-4, the CDR3 gives the full variable domain: DVKVTQSSRYLVKRTGEKVFLECVQDMDHENMFWYRQDPGLGLRLIYFSYDVKMKEKGDIPEGYSVSREKKERFSLILESASTNQTSMYLCASSLSLGVQYFGAGTRLSVL.

The rearrangement joins TRBV2 to TRBJ2-5; D call uncertain. Germline CDR1 is SNHLY and CDR2 is FYNNEI. V lost 7 bases, J lost 1 base, and 13 bases lay in between. The CDR3 contains 14 residues. The chain's CDR3 is CASNYPPFQETQYF. Here the CDR3 DNA reads TGTGCCAGCAATTATCCCCCGTTCCAAGAGACCCAGTACTTC.

The V gene is TRBV12-3 or TRBV12-4, the J gene TRBJ1-2, with D maybe TRBD1 (5 bases). The length of the CDR3 is 13 residues. Trimming took 3 bases from V and 6 from J, leaving 11 bases between them. The CDR3 sequence is CASSLTVADGYTF. The DNA for the CDR3 is TGTGCCAGCAGTTTGACAGTAGCCGATGGCTACACCTTC.

As to this clone: One end of the junction is discordant with germline, which a read error may explain. V usage is TRBV18 and J usage is TRBJ2-7; D gene uncertain. CDR3 length equals 11 residues. Germline V gives CDR1 KGHSH, CDR2 LQKENI. The CDR3, as DNA: TGTGCCAGCTCACTCTCCCACGAGCAGTACTTC. Translated, it gives CASSLSHEQYF. The entire variable domain, with the rest obtained from reference TRBV18 and TRBJ2-7, is as follows: NAGVMQNPRHLVRRRGQEARLRCSPMKGHSHVYWYRQLPEEGLKFMVYLQKENIIDESGMPKERFSAEFPKEGPSILRIQQVVRGDSAAYFCASSLSHEQYFGPGTRLTVT.

The chain links TRBV7-9 to TRBJ2-7; tentative D call: TRBD1 (5 bases). V was clipped by 4 bases and J by 3 bases, with 10 bases between them. CDR1 is SEHNR and CDR2 is FQNEAQ in the germline V gene (reference sequence). The CDR3 is 13 residues long. CDR3 DNA: TGTGCCAGCAGCTGGCAGGGAATCTACGAGCAGTACTTC. Its translation: CASSWQGIYEQYF.

The chain couples TRBV11-2 to TRBJ2-7; D not resolved. CDR3 length: 14 amino acids. Germline V gene data show CDR1 as SGHAT and CDR2 as FQNNGV. With 5 bases removed from V and 0 bases from J, the gap between germline ends came to 11 bases. CDR3 amino acids: CASSLSLSSYEQYF. In nucleotides, the CDR3 is TGTGCCAGCAGCCTTTCTCTGAGCTCCTACGAGCAGTACTTC.

The chain is built from TRBV5-4 and TRBJ2-7, with D perhaps being TRBD1 or TRBD2 (6 bases each). The CDR3 spans 15 residues. The germline V gene encodes CDR1 SGHNT and CDR2 YYREEE (reference sequence). V was shortened by 4 bases and J by 0 bases, with 14 bases between the two germline ends. The CDR3 nucleotides read TGTGCCAGCAGCAGCGGAGGGGGGACCTCCTACGAGCAGTACTTC. Translating gives CASSSGGGTSYEQYF.